The clone carrying this T cell receptor (beta chain) was detected many times. No antigen is known for it. Germline V gene sequence: CDR1 WSHSY, CDR2 SAAADI. This CDR3 has 17 amino acids. V dropped 0 bases and J dropped 4; count of bases not matched to a gene: 5. The data originate from a study of CD8+CD57+ T cells in acquired aplastic anemia. Across the study: Average DNA yield from sorted CD4+ and CD8+ cells was about 3 ug.

Study-level findings and limits: CD8+ Simpson's diversity did not differ significantly between patients and controls.

CD8+CD57+ cell expansion had been shown by flow cytometry in patients chosen for sequencing. All participating patients were living with severe acquired aplastic anemia. Patients were untreated when blood was sampled. Genomic DNA, the template, was used for profiling of the TCR beta VDJ and CDR3. TCRdb reprocessed the reads with MiXCR, giving one entry per CDR3 protein. The table lists around 150,000 distinct CDR3 sequences, around half of them singletons. Sequencing was carried out using sorted CD4+, CD8+, or CD8+CD57+ T cells (not recorded which) from PBMCs. The source is a human donor with aplastic anemia. The rearrangement links TRBV10-2 to TRBJ2-1, with 11 bases lining up with TRBD2. The CDR3 sequence is CASSESLGLAVYNEQFF. The CDR3 nucleotides read TGCGCCAGCAGTGAGTCGCTGGGACTAGCGGTATACAATGAGCAGTTCTTC.